Below are 6 T cell receptor beta chains sequenced from a single sample in a study of blood T cells in healthy people across ages. For the second PCR, which ran for about 7 to 11 cycles, a sample-barcoded 5' primer and a J-beta primer mix were used. TCRdb reprocessed the 5' RACE reads with MiXCR, giving one entry per CDR3 protein. The sample contains 750,000 to 950,000 distinct CDR3 sequences, 20% to 30% of which appear only once. These data also formed part of another study, on T cells of mothers and their children.

Material for sequencing was blood. Receptor source: a boy aged 5-17 years in good health.

In this sample, this clonotype turned up a few times. The chain uses TRBV12-3 or TRBV12-4 and TRBJ1-5, with TRBD1 as a possible D gene (5 bases). V dropped 5 bases and J dropped 6 bases, with 17 bases sitting between them. The CDR3 runs to 15 residues. The CDR3 sequence is CASSNGTIWGQPQHF. The CDR3 coding sequence is TGTGCCAGCAGTAACGGGACGATCTGGGGTCAGCCCCAGCATTTT.

This clonotype was counted once. Since a much larger clone is just one base distant, this may be a read error. The chain couples TRBV27 to TRBJ2-2; 7 nucleotides match TRBD1. CDR3 size: 14 residues. CDR1 MNHEY and CDR2 SMNVEV come from the germline V gene (reference sequence). The CDR3 sequence is CASIRTGNTGQLFF. The CDR3 nucleotides read TGTGCCAGCATTCGGACAGGAAACACCGGGCAGCTGTTTTTT.

The V call is TRBV28, the J call TRBJ1-1; tentatively, D is TRBD1 (5 bases). Germline CDR1 and CDR2: MDHEN and SYDVKM. The V gene lost 1 base and the J gene lost 0 bases, with 9 bases spanning the gap. There are 15 residues in the CDR3. This CDR3 is CASSLLGRMNTEAFF. In nucleotides, the CDR3 is TGTGCCAGCAGTTTATTGGGACGTATGAACACTGAAGCTTTCTTT.

This clonotype was detected many times. In DNA, the CDR3 is TGCAGTGCTTTAGGGTCCACAGATACGCAGTATTTT. This codes for CSALGSTDTQYF. The chain uses TRBV20-1 and TRBJ2-3, with D unresolved. CDR1 DFQATT and CDR2 SNEGSKA come from the germline V gene (reference sequence). The CDR3 covers 12 residues. V was trimmed by 5 bases and J by 2 bases, leaving 8 bases between them.

This clonotype has just a few counts. The genes are TRBV13 and TRBJ2-1, with 7 bases fitting TRBD1. This CDR3 spans 14 amino acids. Losses at the gene ends were 0 bases for V and 10 bases for J; bases not matched to a gene: 6. The germline CDR1 and CDR2 sequences are PRHDT and FYEKMQ (reference sequence). Here the CDR3 reads CASSLGQGDGEQFF. In DNA, the CDR3 is TGTGCCAGCAGCTTAGGCCAGGGGGATGGGGAGCAGTTCTTC. The variable domain in full, with the rest retrieved from reference TRBV13 and TRBJ2-1, is AAGVIQSPRHLIKEKRETATLKCYPIPRHDTVYWYQQGPGQDPQFLISFYEKMQSDKGSIPDRFSAQQFSDYHSELNMSSLELGDSALYFCASSLGQGDGEQFFGPGTRLTVL.

This clonotype was seen a few times. The V call is TRBV18, the J call TRBJ2-5; 9 bases fit TRBD1. The junction had 11 bases not matched to a gene; V was cut back by 4 bases and J by 5 bases. Germline CDR1 KGHSH, CDR2 LQKENI. The CDR3 has 16 amino acids. CDR3 protein: CASSQRQGDGQETQYF. For the CDR3, the DNA is TGTGCCAGCTCACAGAGACAGGGGGACGGGCAGGAGACCCAGTACTTC.